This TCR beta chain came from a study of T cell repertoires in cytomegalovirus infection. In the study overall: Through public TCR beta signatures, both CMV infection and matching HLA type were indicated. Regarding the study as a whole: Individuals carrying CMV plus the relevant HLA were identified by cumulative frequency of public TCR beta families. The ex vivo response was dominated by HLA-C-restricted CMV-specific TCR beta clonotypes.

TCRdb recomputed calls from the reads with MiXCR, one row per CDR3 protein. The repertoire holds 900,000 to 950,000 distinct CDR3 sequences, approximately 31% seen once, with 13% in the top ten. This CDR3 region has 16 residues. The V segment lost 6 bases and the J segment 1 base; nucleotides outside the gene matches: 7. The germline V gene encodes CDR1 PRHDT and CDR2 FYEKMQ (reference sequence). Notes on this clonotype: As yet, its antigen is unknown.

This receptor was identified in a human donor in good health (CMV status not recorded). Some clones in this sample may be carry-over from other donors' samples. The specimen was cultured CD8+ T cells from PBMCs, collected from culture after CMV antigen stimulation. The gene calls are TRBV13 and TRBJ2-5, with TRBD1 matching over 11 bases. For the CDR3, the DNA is TGTGCCAGCAGTAGGACTGGGACAGGGGGCCAAGAGACCCAGTACTTC. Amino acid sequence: CASSRTGTGGQETQYF.